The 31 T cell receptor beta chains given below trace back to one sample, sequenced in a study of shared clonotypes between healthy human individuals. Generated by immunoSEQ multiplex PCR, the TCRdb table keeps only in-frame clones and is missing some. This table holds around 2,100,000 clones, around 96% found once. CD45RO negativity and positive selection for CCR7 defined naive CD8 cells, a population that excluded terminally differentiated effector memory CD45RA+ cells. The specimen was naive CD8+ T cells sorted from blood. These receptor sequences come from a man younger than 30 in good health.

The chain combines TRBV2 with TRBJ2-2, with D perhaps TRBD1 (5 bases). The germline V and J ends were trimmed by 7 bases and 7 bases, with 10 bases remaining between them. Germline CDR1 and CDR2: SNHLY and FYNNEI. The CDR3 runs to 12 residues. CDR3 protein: CASINRFGELFF. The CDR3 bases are TGTGCCAGCATAAACAGGTTCGGGGAGCTGTTTTTT. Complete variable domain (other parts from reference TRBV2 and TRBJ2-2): EPEVTQTPSHQVTQMGQEVILRCVPISNHLYFYWYRQILGQKVEFLVSFYNNEISEKSEIFDDQFSVERPDGSNFTLKIRSTKLEDSAMYFCASINRFGELFFGEGSRLTVL.

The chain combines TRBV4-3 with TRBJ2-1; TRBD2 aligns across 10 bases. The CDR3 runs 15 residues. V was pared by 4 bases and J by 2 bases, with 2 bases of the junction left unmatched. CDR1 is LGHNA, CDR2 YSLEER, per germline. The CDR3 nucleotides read TGCGCCAGCAGCCTGGGACTAGCGACCTACAATGAGCAGTTCTTC. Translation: CASSLGLATYNEQFF.

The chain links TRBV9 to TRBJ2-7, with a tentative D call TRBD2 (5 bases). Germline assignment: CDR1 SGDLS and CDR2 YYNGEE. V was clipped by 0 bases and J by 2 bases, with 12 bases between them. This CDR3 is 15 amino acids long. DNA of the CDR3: TGTGCCAGCAGCGTAGCGGGTAGCGCTACCTACGAGCAGTACTTC. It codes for CASSVAGSATYEQYF.

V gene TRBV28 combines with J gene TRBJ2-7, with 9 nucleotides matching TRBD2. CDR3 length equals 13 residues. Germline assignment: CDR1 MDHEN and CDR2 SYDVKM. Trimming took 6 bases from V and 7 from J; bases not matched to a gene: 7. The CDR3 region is CASRLAGPWEQYF. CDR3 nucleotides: TGTGCCAGCAGACTAGCGGGTCCCTGGGAGCAGTACTTC.

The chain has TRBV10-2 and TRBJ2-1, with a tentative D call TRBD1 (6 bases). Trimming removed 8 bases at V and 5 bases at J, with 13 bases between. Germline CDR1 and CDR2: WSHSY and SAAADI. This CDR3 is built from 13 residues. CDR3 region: CASERQVNNEQFF. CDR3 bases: TGCGCCAGCGAGCGACAGGTTAACAATGAGCAGTTCTTC.

The CDR3 loop is CATSRGNSQETQYF. CDR3 nucleotide sequence: TGTGCCACCAGCAGAGGTAACAGCCAAGAGACCCAGTACTTC. This chain joins TRBV15 and TRBJ2-5; no reliable D call. CDR3 length: 14 residues. Between the trimmed V and J ends, which lost 1 base and 1 base, there was a span of 7 bases. CDR1 and CDR2 (germline): LNHNV, YYDKDF (reference sequence).

Here the CDR3 reads CASSLGLAGGETQYF. The CDR3 bases are TGTGCCAGCAGCTTGGGACTAGCGGGAGGAGAGACCCAGTACTTC. This chain uses TRBV7-2 with TRBJ2-5; 15 nucleotides match TRBD2. CDR1 and CDR2 (germline): SGHTA, FQGNSA. The CDR3 length is 15 residues. V lost 3 bases to trimming and J lost 4 bases; unmatched junction nucleotides: 0.

The CDR3 is CASSERGQGGYEQYF. In nucleotides, the CDR3 is TGTGCCAGCAGTGAAAGAGGACAGGGGGGTTACGAGCAGTACTTC. This rearrangement joins TRBV6-1 to TRBJ2-7, with TRBD1 matching 10 bases. Unmatched junction bases numbered 5, after V lost 2 bases and J lost 4 bases. Germline V gene sequence: CDR1 MNHNS, CDR2 SASEGT. The CDR3 is 15 residues long.

The CDR3 DNA sequence: TGCAGTGCTTTACTAGTTTCCGAGCAGTACTTC. Translation gives CSALLVSEQYF. The chain joins TRBV20-1 to TRBJ2-7; possible D gene TRBD2, 5 bases. The CDR3 runs 11 residues. Germline V gene sequence: CDR1 DFQATT, CDR2 SNEGSKA (reference sequence). Trimming took 5 bases from V and 6 from J, leaving 11 bases between them.

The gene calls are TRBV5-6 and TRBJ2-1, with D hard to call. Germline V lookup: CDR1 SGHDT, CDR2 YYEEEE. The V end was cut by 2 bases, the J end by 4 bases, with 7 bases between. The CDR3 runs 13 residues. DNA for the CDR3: TGTGCCAGCAGCTTCTCCCAGTACAATGAGCAGTTCTTC. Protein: CASSFSQYNEQFF.

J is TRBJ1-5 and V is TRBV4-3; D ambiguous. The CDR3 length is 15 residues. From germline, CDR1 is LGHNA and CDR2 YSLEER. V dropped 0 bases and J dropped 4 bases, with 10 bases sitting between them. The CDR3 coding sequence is TGCGCCAGCAGCCAAGATCTAGGACCAAATCAGCCCCAGCATTTT. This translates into CASSQDLGPNQPQHF.

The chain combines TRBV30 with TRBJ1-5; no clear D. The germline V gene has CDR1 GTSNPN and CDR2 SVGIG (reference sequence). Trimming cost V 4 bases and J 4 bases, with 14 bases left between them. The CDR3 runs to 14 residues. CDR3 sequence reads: CAWNRDGENQPQHF. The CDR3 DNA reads TGTGCCTGGAATCGGGATGGGGAAAATCAGCCCCAGCATTTT.

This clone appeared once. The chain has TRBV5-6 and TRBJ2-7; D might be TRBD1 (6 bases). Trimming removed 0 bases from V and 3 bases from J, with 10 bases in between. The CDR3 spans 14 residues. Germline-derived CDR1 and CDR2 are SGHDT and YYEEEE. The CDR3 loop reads CASSLVDRIYEQYF. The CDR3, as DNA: TGTGCCAGCAGCTTGGTCGACAGGATCTACGAGCAGTACTTC.

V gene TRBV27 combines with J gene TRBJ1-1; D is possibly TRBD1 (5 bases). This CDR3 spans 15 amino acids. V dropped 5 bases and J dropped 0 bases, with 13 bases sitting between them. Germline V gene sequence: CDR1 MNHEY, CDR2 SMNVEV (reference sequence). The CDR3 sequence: CASSERTRLNTEAFF. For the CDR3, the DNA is TGTGCCAGCAGTGAAAGGACACGGCTGAACACTGAAGCTTTCTTT.

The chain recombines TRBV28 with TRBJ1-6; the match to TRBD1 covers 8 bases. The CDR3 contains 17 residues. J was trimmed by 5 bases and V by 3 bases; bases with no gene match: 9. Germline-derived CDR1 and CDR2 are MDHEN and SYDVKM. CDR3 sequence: CASSFPQDREDNSPLHF. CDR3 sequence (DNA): TGTGCCAGCAGTTTCCCGCAGGACAGGGAGGATAATTCACCCCTCCACTTT.

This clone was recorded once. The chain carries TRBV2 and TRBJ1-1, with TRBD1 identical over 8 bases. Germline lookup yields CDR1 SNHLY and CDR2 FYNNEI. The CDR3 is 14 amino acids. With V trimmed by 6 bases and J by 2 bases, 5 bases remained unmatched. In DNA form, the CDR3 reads TGTGCCAGCAGCCCGACAGGGGTTAACACTGAAGCTTTCTTT. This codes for CASSPTGVNTEAFF. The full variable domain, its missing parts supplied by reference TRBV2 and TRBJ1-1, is EPEVTQTPSHQVTQMGQEVILRCVPISNHLYFYWYRQILGQKVEFLVSFYNNEISEKSEIFDDQFSVERPDGSNFTLKIRSTKLEDSAMYFCASSPTGVNTEAFFGQGTRLTVV.

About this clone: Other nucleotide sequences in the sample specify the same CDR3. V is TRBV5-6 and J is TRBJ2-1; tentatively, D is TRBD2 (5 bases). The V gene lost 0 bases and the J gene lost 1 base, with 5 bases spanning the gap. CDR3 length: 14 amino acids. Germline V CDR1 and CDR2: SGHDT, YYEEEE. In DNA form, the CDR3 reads TGTGCCAGCAGCTTGGCGGGATCCTACAATGAGCAGTTCTTC. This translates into CASSLAGSYNEQFF.

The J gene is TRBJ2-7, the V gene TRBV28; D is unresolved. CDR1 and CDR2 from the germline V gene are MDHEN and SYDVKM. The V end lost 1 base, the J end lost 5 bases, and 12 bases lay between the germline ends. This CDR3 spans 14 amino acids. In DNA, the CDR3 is TGTGCCAGCAGTTTATTTGCCAGGTCCGACGAGCAGTACTTC. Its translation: CASSLFARSDEQYF. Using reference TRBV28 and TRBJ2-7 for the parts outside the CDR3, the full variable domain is DVKVTQSSRYLVKRTGEKVFLECVQDMDHENMFWYRQDPGLGLRLIYFSYDVKMKEKGDIPEGYSVSREKKERFSLILESASTNQTSMYLCASSLFARSDEQYFGPGTRLTVT.

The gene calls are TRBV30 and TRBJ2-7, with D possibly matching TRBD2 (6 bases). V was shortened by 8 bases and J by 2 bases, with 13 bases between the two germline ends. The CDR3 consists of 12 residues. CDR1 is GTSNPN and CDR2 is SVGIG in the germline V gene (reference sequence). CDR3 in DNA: TGTGCCGCGGGAATTACCCCCTACGAGCAGTACTTC. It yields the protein CAAGITPYEQYF.

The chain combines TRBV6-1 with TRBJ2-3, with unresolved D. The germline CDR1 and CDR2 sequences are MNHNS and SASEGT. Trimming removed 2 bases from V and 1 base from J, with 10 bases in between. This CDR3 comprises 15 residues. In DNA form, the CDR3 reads TGTGCCAGCAGTGAAAACCCCCGAGGCACAGATACGCAGTATTTT. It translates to CASSENPRGTDTQYF.

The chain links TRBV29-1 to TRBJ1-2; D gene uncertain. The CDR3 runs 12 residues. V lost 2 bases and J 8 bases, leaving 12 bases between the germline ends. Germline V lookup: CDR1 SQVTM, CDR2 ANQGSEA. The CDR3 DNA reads TGCAGCGTTGAAACCGGCCCACAGGGCTACACCTTC. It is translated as CSVETGPQGYTF. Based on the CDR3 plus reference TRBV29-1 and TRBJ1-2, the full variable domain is SAVISQKPSRDICQRGTSLTIQCQVDSQVTMMFWYRQQPGQSLTLIATANQGSEATYESGFVIDKFPISRPNLTFSTLTVSNMSPEDSSIYLCSVETGPQGYTFGSGTRLTVV.

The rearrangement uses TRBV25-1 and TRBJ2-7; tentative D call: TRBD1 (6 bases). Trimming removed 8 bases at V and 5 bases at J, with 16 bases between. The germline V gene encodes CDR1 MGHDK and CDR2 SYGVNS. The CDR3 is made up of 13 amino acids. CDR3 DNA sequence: TGTGCCAGCTCGCCGCTGGGGGACAACGAGCAGTACTTC. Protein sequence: CASSPLGDNEQYF.

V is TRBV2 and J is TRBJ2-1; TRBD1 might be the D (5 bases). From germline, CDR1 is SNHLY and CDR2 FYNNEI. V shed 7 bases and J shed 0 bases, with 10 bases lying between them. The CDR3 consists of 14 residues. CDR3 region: CASKTRDSYNEQFF. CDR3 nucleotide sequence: TGTGCCAGCAAAACCAGGGACTCCTACAATGAGCAGTTCTTC.

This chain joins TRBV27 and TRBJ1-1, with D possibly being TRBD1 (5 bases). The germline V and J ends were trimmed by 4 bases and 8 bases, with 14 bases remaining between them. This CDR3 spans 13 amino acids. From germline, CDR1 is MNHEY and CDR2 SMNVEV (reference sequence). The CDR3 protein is CASSSRPGPEAFF. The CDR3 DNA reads TGTGCCAGCAGTTCCCGGCCAGGGCCCGAAGCTTTCTTT.

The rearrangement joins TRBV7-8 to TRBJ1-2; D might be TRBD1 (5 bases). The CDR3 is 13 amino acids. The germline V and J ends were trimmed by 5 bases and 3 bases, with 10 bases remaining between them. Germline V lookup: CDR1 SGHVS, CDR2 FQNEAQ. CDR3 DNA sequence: TGTGCCAGCAGCCCCGGGGACGACTATGGCTACACCTTC. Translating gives CASSPGDDYGYTF. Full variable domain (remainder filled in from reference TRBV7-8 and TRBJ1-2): GAGVSQSPRYKVAKRGQDVALRCDPISGHVSLFWYQQALGQGPEFLTYFQNEAQLDKSGLPSDRFFAERPEGSVSTLKIQRTQQEDSAVYLCASSPGDDYGYTFGSGTRLTVV.

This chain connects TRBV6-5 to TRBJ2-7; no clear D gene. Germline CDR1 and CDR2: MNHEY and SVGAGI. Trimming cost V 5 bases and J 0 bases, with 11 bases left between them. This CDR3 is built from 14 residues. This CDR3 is CASSPPLSSYEQYF. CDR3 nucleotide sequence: TGTGCCAGCAGTCCGCCTCTCAGCTCCTACGAGCAGTACTTC.

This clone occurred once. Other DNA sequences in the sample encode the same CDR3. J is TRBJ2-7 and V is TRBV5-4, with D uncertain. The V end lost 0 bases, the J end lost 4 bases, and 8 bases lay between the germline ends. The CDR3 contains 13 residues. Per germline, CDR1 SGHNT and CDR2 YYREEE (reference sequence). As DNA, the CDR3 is TGTGCCAGCAGCTTGGAGGTGGGGTACGAGCAGTACTTC. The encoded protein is CASSLEVGYEQYF.

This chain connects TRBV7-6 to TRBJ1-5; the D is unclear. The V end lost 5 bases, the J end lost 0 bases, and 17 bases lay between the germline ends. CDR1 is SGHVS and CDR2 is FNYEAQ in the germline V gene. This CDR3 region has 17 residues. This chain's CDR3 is CASSPGPSRYSNQPQHF. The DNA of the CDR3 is TGTGCCAGCAGCCCCGGCCCGAGTCGGTATAGCAATCAGCCCCAGCATTTT.

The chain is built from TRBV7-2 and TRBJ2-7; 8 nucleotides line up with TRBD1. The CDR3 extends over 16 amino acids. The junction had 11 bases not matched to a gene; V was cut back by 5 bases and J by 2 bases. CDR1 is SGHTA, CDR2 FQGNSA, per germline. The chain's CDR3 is CASSPRRGQDPYEQYF. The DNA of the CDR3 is TGTGCCAGCAGCCCCAGAAGGGGACAGGACCCCTACGAGCAGTACTTC.

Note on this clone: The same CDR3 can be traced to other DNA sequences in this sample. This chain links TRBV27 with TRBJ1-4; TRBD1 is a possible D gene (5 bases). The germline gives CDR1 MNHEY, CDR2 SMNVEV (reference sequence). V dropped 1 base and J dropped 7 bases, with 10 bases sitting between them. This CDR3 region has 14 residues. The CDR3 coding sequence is TGTGCCAGCAGTTTATTGGGGGTGGGTGAAAAACTGTTTTTT. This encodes CASSLLGVGEKLFF.

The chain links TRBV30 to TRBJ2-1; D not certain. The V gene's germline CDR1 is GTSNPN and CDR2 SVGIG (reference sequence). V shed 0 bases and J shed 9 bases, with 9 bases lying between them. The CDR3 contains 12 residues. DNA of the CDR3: TGTGCCTGGAGTGTAAGCCTCCGTGAGCAGTTCTTC. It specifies CAWSVSLREQFF.